These 29 T cell receptor beta chains were all obtained from the same sample, sequenced in a study of blood T cells in healthy people across ages. Next came a second PCR, run for about 7 to 12 cycles, which used a sample-barcoded 5' primer along with a J-beta primer mix. TCRdb re-called the 5' RACE reads through MiXCR, storing one row per CDR3 protein. The sample lists about 670,000 distinct CDR3 sequences, less than 45% occurring once. The sequenced material came from blood. Receptors originate from an elderly man in good health.

The V and J genes are TRBV7-2 and TRBJ2-5; 13 bases line up with TRBD2. This CDR3 spans 16 amino acids. Germline loops: CDR1 SGHTA, CDR2 FQGNSA. V shed 5 bases and J 5 bases; nucleotides not matched to a gene: 8. CDR3 sequence (DNA): TGTGCCAGCAGCCAACGGACTAGCGGGAGTGCGGAGACCCAGTACTTC. Translating it yields CASSQRTSGSAETQYF.

Many counts were recorded for this clonotype. This sequence joins TRBV5-5 and TRBJ2-4; 7 bases are shared with TRBD1. Losses at the gene ends were 4 bases for V and 3 bases for J; bases not matched to a gene: 1. Germline V gene sequence: CDR1 SGHKS, CDR2 YYEKEE (reference sequence). The CDR3 sequence is 13 residues long. CDR3 nucleotides: TGTGCCAGCAGCGGGACAGACAAAAACATTCAGTACTTC. Protein product: CASSGTDKNIQYF.

CDR3 sequence reads: CASSPGDRYGYTF. The CDR3 DNA reads as TGTGCCAGCAGTCCAGGGGATCGCTATGGCTACACCTTC. The genes are TRBV6-6 and TRBJ1-2; the D gene is possibly TRBD1 (6 bases). V lost 5 bases, J lost 4 bases, and 11 bases lay in between. Germline-derived CDR1 and CDR2 are MNHNY and SVGAGI (reference sequence). This CDR3 has 13 amino acids.

The chain carries TRBV28 and TRBJ2-1, with 8 bases fitting TRBD2. V was pared by 3 bases and J by 9 bases, with 7 bases of the junction left unmatched. The CDR3 sequence is 14 residues long. Germline assignment: CDR1 MDHEN and CDR2 SYDVKM. The CDR3 nucleotides are TGTGCCAGCAGTTTCCAGGGACTAGTTAGTGAGCAGTTCTTC. This gives the protein CASSFQGLVSEQFF.

J is TRBJ2-5 and V is TRBV4-2; 7 bases are shared with TRBD1. CDR1 is LGHNA, CDR2 YNFKEQ, per germline. This CDR3 is 16 amino acids long. V was pared by 3 bases and J by 2 bases, with 9 bases of the junction left unmatched. The CDR3 nucleotides read TGTGCCAGCAGCCAGGCCGACAGGGTACCTCAAGAGACCCAGTACTTC. Translated: CASSQADRVPQETQYF.

The rearrangement joins TRBV11-2 to TRBJ2-2; TRBD1 matches at 9 bases. The junction had 7 bases not matched to a gene; V was cut back by 4 bases and J by 4 bases. CDR3 length: 16 amino acids. CDR1 is SGHAT, CDR2 FQNNGV, per germline. For the CDR3, the DNA is TGTGCCAGCAGCTGGACACAGGGGGCGGGCACCGGGGAGCTGTTTTTT. Translation gives CASSWTQGAGTGELFF.

The CDR3 loop reads CASSPSPGQAQETQYF. The CDR3 DNA reads TGTGCCAGCTCACCGAGCCCGGGACAAGCCCAAGAGACCCAGTACTTC. The chain has TRBV18 and TRBJ2-5; D may be TRBD1 (6 bases). Trimming shortened V by 3 bases and J by 1 base, and 15 bases separated the two germline ends. Germline assignment: CDR1 KGHSH and CDR2 LQKENI. This CDR3 comprises 16 residues.

The gene calls are TRBV3-1 and TRBJ1-2; D is undetermined. The CDR3 loop spans 14 amino acids. Germline V gene lookup returns CDR1 LGHDT and CDR2 YNNKEL (reference sequence). With 0 bases removed from V and 4 bases from J, the gap between germline ends came to 9 bases. The CDR3, as DNA: TGTGCCAGCAGCCAAGATTCGGTTGCCTATGGCTACACCTTC. Protein sequence: CASSQDSVAYGYTF.

About this clonotype itself: Germline and junction disagree at one end, which may indicate a read error. The CDR3 DNA reads as TGTGTCAGCAGGTTTCTAGACTACAATGAGCAGTTCTTC. Its protein product is CVSRFLDYNEQFF. The chain has TRBV12-3 or TRBV12-4 and TRBJ2-1; no clear D gene. CDR3 size: 13 residues.

The rearrangement links TRBV6-6 to TRBJ2-1, with 9 positions matching TRBD1. The ends lost 0 bases at V and 13 bases at J; junction bases unmatched: 16. Per germline, CDR1 MNHNY and CDR2 SVGAGI (reference sequence). CDR3 length: 17 residues. CDR3 sequence: CASSYSGQGTSPETQFF. The CDR3 DNA is TGTGCCAGCAGTTACTCAGGACAGGGGACCTCCCCAGAGACCCAGTTCTTC.

The chain couples TRBV9 to TRBJ2-1; D unclear. Per germline, CDR1 SGDLS and CDR2 YYNGEE. The CDR3 sequence is 16 residues long. The germline V and J ends were trimmed by 0 bases and 0 bases, with 10 bases remaining between them. CDR3 in DNA: TGTGCCAGCAGCGTAGATACGGGCAGCTCCTACAATGAGCAGTTCTTC. It translates to CASSVDTGSSYNEQFF.

A few counts support this clonotype. CDR3 amino acids: CASRTQTRNTEAFF. CDR3 in DNA: TGTGCCAGCAGAACTCAGACCCGGAACACTGAAGCTTTCTTT. The V call is TRBV28, the J call TRBJ1-1; D is uncertain. The CDR3 consists of 14 residues. Germline assignment: CDR1 MDHEN and CDR2 SYDVKM. Deletions cut 6 bases from V and 1 base from J, with 12 bases between.

The chain joins TRBV3-1 to TRBJ2-7; D possibly corresponds to TRBD1 (6 bases). The DNA end favors TRBJ2-5, so the J call may be wrong. The CDR3 has 14 residues. Germline loops: CDR1 LGHDT, CDR2 YNNKEL (reference sequence). The CDR3 loop reads CASSPRTARETQYF. The CDR3 coding sequence is TGTGCCAGCAGCCCCAGGACAGCGCGAGAGACCCAGTACTTC.

This clonotype was seen ten or more times. CDR3 sequence: CSARDPGTGIGEQYF. The CDR3 nucleotides are TGCAGTGCTAGAGATCCGGGGACAGGGATCGGCGAGCAGTACTTC. This sequence joins TRBV20-1 and TRBJ2-7, with 9 bases aligning to TRBD1. The germline V gene encodes CDR1 DFQATT and CDR2 SNEGSKA (reference sequence). The CDR3 extends over 15 amino acids. V shed 0 bases and J 6 bases; nucleotides not matched to a gene: 9.

This clonotype was detected a few times. The chain employs TRBV7-9 and TRBJ2-3; possibly TRBD1 or TRBD2 for D (6 bases each). Between the trimmed V and J ends, which lost 5 bases and 0 bases, there was a span of 12 bases. The germline CDR1 and CDR2 sequences are SEHNR and FQNEAQ (reference sequence). CDR3 length: 15 amino acids. CDR3 sequence (DNA): TGTGCCAGCAGCAAGGGGGGAAGGAGCACAGATACGCAGTATTTT. This translates into CASSKGGRSTDTQYF.

V usage is TRBV6-2 or TRBV6-3 and J usage is TRBJ1-1; D is unclear. Germline CDR1 MNHEY, CDR2 SVGEGT. The V and J ends lost 5 bases and 1 base respectively, with 8 bases between them. This CDR3 comprises 13 residues. CDR3 sequence: CASSDGKNTEAFF. Here the CDR3 DNA reads TGTGCCAGCAGTGACGGCAAGAACACTGAAGCTTTCTTT.

The table lists this clonotype with many counts. The chain carries TRBV6-5 and TRBJ2-1, with 8 bases that match TRBD2. The length of the CDR3 is 11 residues. V trimming: 6 bases; J trimming: 11 bases; junction bases outside the gene matches: 3. The V gene's germline CDR1 is MNHEY and CDR2 SVGAGI. CDR3 DNA: TGTGCCAGCAGGACTAGCGAGAAGCAGTTCTTC. This gives the protein CASRTSEKQFF.

The rearrangement joins TRBV7-2 to TRBJ2-3; D uncertain. CDR3 size: 15 residues. The V and J ends lost 3 bases and 1 base respectively, with 11 bases between them. Germline CDR1 and CDR2: SGHTA and FQGNSA. DNA for the CDR3: TGTGCCAGCAGCTTTGATCCGGCCCGCACAGATACGCAGTATTTT. It encodes CASSFDPARTDTQYF.

The CDR3 DNA reads as TGTGCCAGCAGCCCTAGGAGGGGGCAAGGAGAGACCCAGTACTTC. Encoded protein: CASSPRRGQGETQYF. The chain has TRBV6-6 and TRBJ2-5, with a weak D call TRBD1 (7 bases). V was trimmed by 6 bases and J by 4 bases, leaving 18 bases between them. This CDR3 comprises 15 residues. Germline CDR1 and CDR2: MNHNY and SVGAGI (reference sequence).

This clonotype was counted only a few times. The chain couples TRBV5-6 to TRBJ2-5; D may be TRBD1 or TRBD2 (5 bases each). The germline CDR1 and CDR2 sequences are SGHDT and YYEEEE. This CDR3 comprises 11 residues. The V and J ends lost 3 bases and 5 bases respectively, with 5 bases between them. The CDR3 coding sequence is TGTGCCAGCAGCTGGGACGAGACCCAGTACTTC. The encoded protein is CASSWDETQYF.

This chain links TRBV30 with TRBJ1-5; D gene uncertain. The CDR3 loop spans 12 amino acids. The germline V gene has CDR1 GTSNPN and CDR2 SVGIG (reference sequence). The V gene lost 4 bases and the J gene lost 4 bases, with 8 bases spanning the gap. CDR3 DNA: TGTGCCTGGACATTGGGGAATCAGCCCCAGCATTTT. Its protein product is CAWTLGNQPQHF.

Points on this clonotype: A much larger clone lies a single base off, so this may be a read error. The genes are TRBV7-2 and TRBJ1-1, with D hard to call. The CDR3 is 13 residues long. Germline values: CDR1 SGHTA, CDR2 FQGNSA. The CDR3 bases are TGTGCCGGCAGCGCCAGAAAGAACACTGAAGCTTTCTTT. Its protein is CAGSARKNTEAFF.

A single count supports this clonotype. The chain is built from TRBV30 and TRBJ1-5; D is unclear. This CDR3 contains 13 residues. Trimming removed 1 base at V and 2 bases at J, with 6 bases between. Germline loops: CDR1 GTSNPN, CDR2 SVGIG (reference sequence). CDR3 protein: CAWSEGRNQPQHF. The CDR3, as DNA: TGTGCCTGGAGTGAAGGGCGCAATCAGCCCCAGCATTTT.

This clonotype was detected only a few times. The V and J genes are TRBV6-2 or TRBV6-3 and TRBJ2-7; the D gene is possibly TRBD2 (5 bases). V was cut by 8 bases and J by 6 bases, with 23 bases left in between. Germline CDR1 and CDR2: MNHEY and SVGEGT. The CDR3 extends over 15 amino acids. The CDR3 region is CASLGSGERRAEQYF. The CDR3 DNA reads TGTGCCAGCCTCGGCTCCGGGGAGAGACGGGCCGAGCAGTACTTC.

This clonotype was counted at least ten times. The chain carries TRBV29-1 and TRBJ2-3; 10 bases fit TRBD1. CDR3 length: 14 residues. Germline V gives CDR1 SQVTM, CDR2 ANQGSEA. The V and J ends lost 7 bases and 0 bases, in that order; junction bases with no gene match: 4. The DNA for the CDR3 is TGCAGCGGACGGGACAGGGGAAGCACAGATACGCAGTATTTT. It is translated as CSGRDRGSTDTQYF.

This clonotype has just a few counts. This chain joins TRBV9 and TRBJ2-3; the D is unclear. V gave up 2 bases and J gave up 2 bases, with 6 bases separating them. Germline CDR1 and CDR2: SGDLS and YYNGEE. The CDR3 consists of 13 residues. Here the CDR3 DNA reads TGTGCCAGCAGCGTTCAAACCACAGATACGCAGTATTTT. Its protein product is CASSVQTTDTQYF.

V is TRBV28 and J is TRBJ1-2, with no clear D. The CDR3 totals 12 residues. The germline V gene has CDR1 MDHEN and CDR2 SYDVKM. V gave up 8 bases and J gave up 6 bases, with 13 bases separating them. The CDR3 bases are TGTGCCAGCGCCTCGGTTGCTAATGGCTACACCTTC. Translated, it gives CASASVANGYTF.

With respect to this clonotype: The junction does not match germline at one end; this may be a read error. The rearrangement joins TRBV20-1 to TRBJ2-1, with 7 bases lining up with TRBD2. The CDR3 totals 16 residues. Germline V gene data show CDR1 as DFQATT and CDR2 as SNEGSKA (reference sequence). The CDR3 bases are TGCAGTGCTAGAGATCCGCGGGGGACCACCTACGATGAGCAGTTCTTC. It is translated as CSARDPRGTTYDEQFF.

This clonotype was seen a handful of times. The J gene is TRBJ2-7, the V gene TRBV29-1; a possible D gene is TRBD1 (5 bases). CDR3 length: 13 amino acids. In germline, CDR1 is SQVTM, CDR2 ANQGSEA. Deletions cut 5 bases from V and 1 base from J, with 12 bases between. In DNA, the CDR3 is TGCAGCGTTATGACAGCCTCGTCCTACGAGCAGTACTTC. The encoded protein is CSVMTASSYEQYF.